Listed here are 5 T cell receptor beta chains from one sample, sequenced in a study of shared clonotypes between healthy human individuals. Sequencing used immunoSEQ multiplex PCR; TCRdb keeps in-frame clones, though not all of them. Counted here are some 900,000 clones, around 80% occurring once; the ten biggest clones make up about 1.5%. Input material: memory CD4+ T cells sorted from blood. Sample subset: CD45RA-negative fraction. The receptors were gathered from a man in his late teens or twenties in good health.

V usage is TRBV15 and J usage is TRBJ2-3; weak D call: TRBD2 (7 bases). The V gene lost 9 bases and the J gene lost 2 bases, with 15 bases spanning the gap. The CDR3 has 14 residues. Germline-derived CDR1 and CDR2 are LNHNV and YYDKDF (reference sequence). CDR3 in amino acids: CATRRGGATDTQYF. The CDR3 DNA reads as TGTGCCACACGGAGAGGGGGGGCCACAGATACGCAGTATTTT.

In this sample, this clone turned up once. The rearrangement links TRBV11-2 to TRBJ1-2; 11 bases are a match to TRBD1. Germline loops: CDR1 SGHAT, CDR2 FQNNGV. J was trimmed by 4 bases and V by 4 bases; bases with no gene match: 2. This CDR3 is 14 amino acids long. CDR3 in DNA: TGTGCCAGCAGCTCGGACAGGGGGCTCTATGGCTACACCTTC. Its translation is CASSSDRGLYGYTF.

The rearrangement links TRBV7-2 to TRBJ2-1; maybe TRBD1 (5 bases). Trimming took 3 bases from V and 8 from J, leaving 14 bases between them. This CDR3 spans 14 amino acids. Per the germline V gene, CDR1 is SGHTA and CDR2 is FQGNSA. Here the CDR3 DNA reads TGTGCCAGCAGCTTTACCAGGGCTAGGGATGAGCAGTTCTTC. Its translation: CASSFTRARDEQFF.

Concerning this clone itself: The sample carries other DNA sequences with the same CDR3. The chain employs TRBV27 and TRBJ1-2; unclear D gene. This CDR3 has 13 residues. The germline V and J ends were trimmed by 3 bases and 2 bases, with 7 bases remaining between them. Germline CDR1 reads MNHEY; CDR2 reads SMNVEV (reference sequence). The CDR3: CASSFSENYGYTF. Written as DNA, the CDR3 is TGTGCCAGCAGTTTTTCAGAAAACTATGGCTACACCTTC.

The chain recombines TRBV7-6 with TRBJ2-1; TRBD2 aligns across 9 bases. With 6 bases clipped from V and 6 bases from J, the junction kept 9 bases outside the gene matches. This CDR3 is 15 amino acids long. CDR1 is SGHVS, CDR2 FNYEAQ, per germline. The DNA of the CDR3 is TGTGCCAGCAGTCTTAGCGGGAGAAGGGTCAATGAGCAGTTCTTC. It encodes CASSLSGRRVNEQFF.